This T cell receptor (beta chain) came from a study of T cell responses to AZD1222 COVID-19 vaccine. General study points: Baseline antibody screening turned up just a handful of seropositive AZD1222 recipients. Targeting of unmutated variant regions was reportedly seen in nearly half of spike-specific TCRs.

With 3 bases clipped from V and 2 bases from J, the junction kept 9 bases outside the gene matches. The CDR3 has 17 residues. The germline V gene encodes CDR1 SGDLS and CDR2 YYNGEE. The data were produced by immunoSEQ multiplex PCR, yet TCRdb's version contains in-frame clones alone and is incomplete. The table has 130,000 or so clones, 75% to 95% seen once. Regarding this clone: Its antigen is not identified.

The TCR was taken from an adult who received the AZD1222 COVID-19 vaccine. V and J are TRBV9 and TRBJ1-3, with 9 bases fitting TRBD1. This material consisted of peripheral blood, taken 28 days after the second AZD1222 dose. CDR3 residues: CASSAHRGLRAGNTIYF. CDR3 in DNA: TGTGCCAGCAGCGCACACAGGGGGCTCCGGGCTGGAAACACCATATATTTT.